A single sample is the source of the 2 T cell receptor beta chains below, sequenced in a study of OX40 agonist ivuxolimab in advanced cancers. Clones were read by immunoSEQ multiplex PCR, and TCRdb kept only the in-frame ones, dropping some. The table has around 68,000 clones, 85% seen once. Specimen: CD4+ or CD8+ T cells sorted from blood, collected in a trial of the OX40 agonist ivuxolimab. The receptors come from an adult with an advanced solid tumor such as melanoma, head and neck, liver or kidney cancer.

This rearrangement joins TRBV5-4 to TRBJ1-1; 12 nucleotides match TRBD1. After removal of 3 bases from V and 0 bases from J, the junction contained 9 bases not matched to a gene. Germline V CDR1 and CDR2: SGHNT, YYREEE (reference sequence). This CDR3 has 18 amino acids. CDR3 sequence reads: CASSSIMGQGALNTEAFF. In nucleotides, the CDR3 is TGTGCCAGCAGCTCGATTATGGGACAGGGGGCTTTGAACACTGAAGCTTTCTTT.

The chain has TRBV10-3 and TRBJ2-3; 7 bases are a match to TRBD2. This CDR3 has 16 amino acids. Germline CDR1 ENHRY, CDR2 SYGVKD. The trim removed 0 bases at V and 1 base at J, leaving 4 bases unmatched. CDR3 coding DNA: TGTGCCATCAGTGAGTCGGGGGGGGTTGGCACAGATACGCAGTATTTT. The encoded protein is CAISESGGVGTDTQYF.